The subject of this entry is one T cell receptor (beta chain). This clonotype was seen a handful of times. Its antigen is still unknown. The sample holds no much larger clone one base away, and base qualities are not on file. This entry comes from a study of blood T cells in healthy people across ages (dated by TCRdb to 2014 to 2015). As for the study more broadly: In model experiments, template switching captured about one uniquely barcoded TCR beta cDNA molecule for every two T cells. The donors were divided into four age groups: young (average around 16 years), middle-aged (about 39), aged (approximately 62) and long-lived (roughly 88). Using the same blood draw, the study looked at two additional independent replicas of 1 million unique cDNA reads for two donors, one aged 18 to 29 and the other aged 80 or older. Age-related changes in TCR beta repertoire diversity were measured in the study by deep sequencing normalized with unique cDNA molecular identifiers.

The CDR3 runs 17 residues from the cysteine to the phenylalanine. CDR3 DNA is the only sequence kept; it has 51 bases, read in frame from the first base. Via the germline V gene, CDR1 is SGHTA and CDR2 FQGNSA. Ends trimmed: V by 1 base, J by 5 bases; bases unmatched to a gene: 14. The library came from 5' RACE. The sequencer was an Illumina HiSeq 2500. A second PCR of roughly 6 to 11 cycles was performed with a sample-barcoded 5' primer and a J-beta primer mix. A template-switch 5' adaptor carrying 12 random nucleotides introduced a unique molecular identifier onto each TCR beta cDNA molecule. At least 2.5 million CDR3-containing paired-end reads were obtained from each sample. The Mint cDNA synthesis kit, primed by a TRBC-specific oligonucleotide, was used to synthesize first-strand cDNA from all RNA. After uracil-DNA glycosylase treatment, a first 18-cycle PCR used universal primers M1SS and BC2_uni_R on all cDNA. The paper's processing steps were these. Each sample was normalized by randomly selecting 1 million high-quality reads, each carrying a distinct molecular identifier. Instead of being binned into consensus sequences, reads that shared molecular identifiers were thrown out. MiTCR, with a Q25 quality threshold and the strictest error-elimination algorithm, was used for CDR3 identification, clonotype clustering and error correction. Lower-bound total TCR beta diversity was estimated with a nonparametric unseen species model using Euler transformation. Using fastp at Q25 and MiXCR, TCRdb reprocessed the public reads and kept productive beta chains. CDR3 protein sequences are deduplicated, and each keeps its most common genes and DNA. The V and J calls, along with clone size, are taken from TCRdb and not from the paper's own processing. The sample profile shows hundreds of thousands of distinct CDR3 sequences; approximately 25% of them were found once. Roughly a tenth of the sample comes from the top ten.

Systemically healthy Caucasian individuals from Russia, around 38 in total and aged 6 to 90 years, were included as donors. Ten milliliters of peripheral blood were drawn from each donor into EDTA-treated Vacutainer tubes. PBMCs were isolated by Ficoll-Paque density-gradient centrifugation, with at least 7 million obtained per sample. Total RNA was extracted from PBMCs with Trizol reagent, with at least 6 micrograms obtained per sample. For every donor, an aliquot of PBMCs went through flow cytometry to measure the percentages of naive CD45RAhigh/CD27high T cells. Broad study findings and their caveats: Total diversity estimates from one million sequenced T cells were considered lower bounds and underestimates. Observed TCR beta diversity per million T cells fell roughly linearly with age, and a significant reduction was already apparent by age roughly 40. The long-lived group showed more naive CD4+ T cells, fewer expanded clones and increased TCR diversity than the aged group, suggesting age selection. Because the CMV infection status of the donors was unknown, age-related changes in expanded clonotypes may potentially have been confounded. Bulk unsorted PBMC profiling prevented conclusive comparison of naive and antigen-experienced compartments. The percentage of naive T cells measured by flow cytometry correlated strongly with observed TCR beta diversity.

Another study also made use of these data, one on T cells of mothers and their children. The second study reports: Nine systemically healthy Caucasian individuals served as donors, namely three mothers together with their six children. cDNA synthesis consumed the entire amount of extracted RNA, loaded at 1.5 ug RNA in each 15 ul reaction. Sample barcodes and 2-4 random nucleotides were added via the M1S primer in the second PCR. Each mother yielded over 9 million TCR beta CDR3 reads and each child 2.5 million to 3 million reads. TCR recombination output is similarly shaped by thymic selection in related and unrelated pairs, with a minor effect exerted by inherited differences. Normalized repertoire overlap was always found to be slightly, but never significantly, higher in related mother-child pairs than in unrelated mother-child pairs. Persistent microchimeric T cell clones were not detected, at a sensitivity of about 100 clones per million clonotypes. To look for features that set related mother-child pairs apart from unrelated individuals, the researchers ran deep NGS to compare the TCR beta repertoires of mothers and children. The mean age was about 38 +/- 4 years for the mothers and approximately 11 +/- 4 years for the children. Libraries were sequenced on Illumina HiSeq 2000 with 100+100 nt paired-end reads after adapter ligation with NEBNext reagents. To avoid cross-contamination, the mother libraries and the child libraries were prepared a month apart and sequenced in separate runs. For each donor, somewhere between roughly 500,000 and 2,100,000 distinct TCR beta clonotypes were identified. Naive TCR beta clonotypes were estimated from low-frequency clonotypes matched to each donor's FACS-determined naive share, without sorting.

This TCR was recovered from a boy aged 5-17 years in good health. The chain uses TRBV7-2 and TRBJ2-7; the central 7 bases match TRBD1. The sequenced sample consisted of blood. CDR3 region: CASSLGESRGPGHEQYF. Read as DNA, the sequence is TGTGCCAGCAGCTTAGGGGAATCGAGGGGGCCGGGGCACGAGCAGTACTTC.